This record looks at one TCR beta chain sequence and its context. The antigen remains unidentified. CDR1 is KGHSH, CDR2 LQKENI, per germline. Trimming cost V 2 bases and J 2 bases, with 13 bases left between them. The CDR3 runs 16 residues. Primers included in the PCR were 60 Vbeta and 13 Jbeta primers. Clones were read by immunoSEQ multiplex PCR, and TCRdb kept only the in-frame ones, dropping some. The sample yields approximately 92,000 clones, 81% seen once. This record comes from a study of cytomegalovirus exposure and HLA in healthy donors. Overall study findings and caveats: It was reportedly the case that the classifier diagnosed cytomegalovirus status with high specificity and sensitivity.

Material for sequencing was PBMCs. This chain connects TRBV18 to TRBJ1-5; D possibly corresponds to TRBD1 (5 bases). The source is a woman in her 70s in good health and CMV-seropositive. The chain's CDR3 is CASSPAGVIGNQPQHF. For the CDR3, the DNA is TGTGCCAGCTCACCAGCGGGGGTCATAGGCAATCAGCCCCAGCATTTT.